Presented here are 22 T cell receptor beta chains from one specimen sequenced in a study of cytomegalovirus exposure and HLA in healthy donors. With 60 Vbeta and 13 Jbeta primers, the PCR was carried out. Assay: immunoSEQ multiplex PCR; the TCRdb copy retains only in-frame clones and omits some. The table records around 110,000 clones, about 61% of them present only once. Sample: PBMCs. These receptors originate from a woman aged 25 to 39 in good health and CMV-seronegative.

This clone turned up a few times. The CDR3 spells CAWRLTGVQRTEAFF. CDR3 coding DNA: TGTGCCTGGAGGCTAACAGGGGTCCAGAGGACTGAAGCTTTCTTT. V usage is TRBV30 and J usage is TRBJ1-1; TRBD1 matches at 7 bases. V shed 3 bases, J shed 5 bases, and the junction held 12 bases outside the gene matches. Germline CDR1 and CDR2: GTSNPN and SVGIG (reference sequence). The CDR3 sequence is 15 residues long.

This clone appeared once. The CDR3 bases are TGTGCCAGTACCGATCCGGGACTAGCGGGAAGTTCGAACACCGGGGAGCTGTTTTTT. Translated: CASTDPGLAGSSNTGELFF. The genes are TRBV19 and TRBJ2-2; 13 bases align to TRBD2. This CDR3 has 19 residues. CDR1 and CDR2 from the germline V gene are LNHDA and SQIVND (reference sequence). J gave up 0 bases and V 7 bases, and 11 bases lay outside the gene matches.

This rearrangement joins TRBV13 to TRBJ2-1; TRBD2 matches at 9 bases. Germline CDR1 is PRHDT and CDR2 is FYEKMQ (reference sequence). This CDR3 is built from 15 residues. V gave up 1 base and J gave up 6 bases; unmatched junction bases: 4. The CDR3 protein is CASSLDSGSINEQFF. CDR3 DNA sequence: TGTGCCAGCAGCTTAGATAGCGGGAGTATCAATGAGCAGTTCTTC.

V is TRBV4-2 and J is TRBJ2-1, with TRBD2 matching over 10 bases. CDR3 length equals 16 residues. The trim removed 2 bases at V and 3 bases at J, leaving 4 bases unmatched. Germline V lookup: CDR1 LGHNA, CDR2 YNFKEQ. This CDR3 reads CASSQRTSGGYNEQFF. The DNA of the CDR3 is TGTGCCAGCAGCCAACGGACTAGCGGAGGCTACAATGAGCAGTTCTTC.

The CDR3, as DNA: TGTGCCAGCAGCCTACAGGGGGCCTCTGAAGCTTTCTTT. Residues: CASSLQGASEAFF. The V call is TRBV5-8, the J call TRBJ1-1, with 9 bases fitting TRBD1. J was trimmed by 6 bases and V by 4 bases; bases with no gene match: 4. The germline V gene encodes CDR1 SGHTS and CDR2 YDEGEE. CDR3 size: 13 residues.

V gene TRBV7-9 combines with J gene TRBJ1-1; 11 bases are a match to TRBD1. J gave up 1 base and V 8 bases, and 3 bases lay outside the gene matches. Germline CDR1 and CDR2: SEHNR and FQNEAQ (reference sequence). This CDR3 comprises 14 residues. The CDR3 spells CASRGQGANTEAFF. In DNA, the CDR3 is TGTGCCAGCCGCGGACAGGGGGCGAACACTGAAGCTTTCTTT. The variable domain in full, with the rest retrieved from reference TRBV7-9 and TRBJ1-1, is DTGVSQNPRHKITKRGQNVTFRCDPISEHNRLYWYRQTLGQGPEFLTYFQNEAQLEKSRLLSDRFSAERPKGSFSTLEIQRTEQGDSAMYLCASRGQGANTEAFFGQGTRLTVV.

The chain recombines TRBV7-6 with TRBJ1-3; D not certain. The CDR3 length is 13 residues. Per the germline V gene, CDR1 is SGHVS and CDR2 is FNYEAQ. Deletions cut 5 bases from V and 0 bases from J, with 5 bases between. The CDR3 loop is CASSPHSGNTIYF. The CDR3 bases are TGTGCCAGCAGCCCCCACTCTGGAAACACCATATATTTT.

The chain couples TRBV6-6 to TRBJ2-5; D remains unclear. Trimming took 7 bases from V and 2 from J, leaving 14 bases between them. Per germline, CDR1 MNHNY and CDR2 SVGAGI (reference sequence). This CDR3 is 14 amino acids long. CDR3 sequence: CASKSTSVQETQYF. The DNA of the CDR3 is TGTGCCAGCAAGTCTACCTCGGTACAAGAGACCCAGTACTTC.

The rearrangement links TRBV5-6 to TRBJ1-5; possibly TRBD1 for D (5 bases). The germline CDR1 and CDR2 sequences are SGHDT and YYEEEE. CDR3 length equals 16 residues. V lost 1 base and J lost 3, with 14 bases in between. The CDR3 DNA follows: TGTGCCAGCAGCTTGTTGGCGGCAGGGAACAATCAGCCCCAGCATTTT. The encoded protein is CASSLLAAGNNQPQHF. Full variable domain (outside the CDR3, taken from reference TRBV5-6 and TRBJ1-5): DAGVTQSPTHLIKTRGQQVTLRCSPKSGHDTVSWYQQALGQGPQFIFQYYEEEERQRGNFPDRFSGHQFPNYSSELNVNALLLGDSALYLCASSLLAAGNNQPQHFGDGTRLSIL.

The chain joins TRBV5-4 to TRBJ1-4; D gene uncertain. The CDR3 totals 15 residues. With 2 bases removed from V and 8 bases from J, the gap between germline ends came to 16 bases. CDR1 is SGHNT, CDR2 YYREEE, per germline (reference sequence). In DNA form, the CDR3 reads TGTGCCAGCAGCTTCAATCTGGAGGGAATCGAAAAACTGTTTTTT. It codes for CASSFNLEGIEKLFF.

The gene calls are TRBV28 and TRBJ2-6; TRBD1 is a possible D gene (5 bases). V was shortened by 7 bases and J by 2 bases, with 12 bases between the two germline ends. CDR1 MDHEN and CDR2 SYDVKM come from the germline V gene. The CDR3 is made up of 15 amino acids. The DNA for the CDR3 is TGTGCCAGCAACTCAGGGCCTGCTGGGGCCAACGTCCTGACTTTC. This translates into CASNSGPAGANVLTF.

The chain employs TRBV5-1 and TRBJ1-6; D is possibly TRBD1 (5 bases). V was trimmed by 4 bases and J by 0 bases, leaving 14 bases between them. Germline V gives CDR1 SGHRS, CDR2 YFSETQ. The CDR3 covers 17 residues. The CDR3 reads CASSRGVASSYNSPLHF. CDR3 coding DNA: TGCGCCAGCAGCAGGGGCGTAGCAAGCTCCTATAATTCACCCCTCCACTTT.

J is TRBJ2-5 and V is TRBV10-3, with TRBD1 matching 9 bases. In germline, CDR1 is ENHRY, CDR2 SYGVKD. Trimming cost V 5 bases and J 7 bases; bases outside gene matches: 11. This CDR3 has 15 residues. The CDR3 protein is CAISLGDRDPGTQYF. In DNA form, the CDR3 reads TGTGCCATCAGTCTGGGGGACAGGGACCCCGGGACCCAGTACTTC.

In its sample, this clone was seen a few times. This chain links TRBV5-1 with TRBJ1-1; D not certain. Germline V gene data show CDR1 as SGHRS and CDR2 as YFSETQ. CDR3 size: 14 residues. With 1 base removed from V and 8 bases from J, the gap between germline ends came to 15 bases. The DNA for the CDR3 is TGCGCCAGCAGCTTGAATAGTGGACGGGAGGAAGCTTTCTTT. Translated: CASSLNSGREEAFF.

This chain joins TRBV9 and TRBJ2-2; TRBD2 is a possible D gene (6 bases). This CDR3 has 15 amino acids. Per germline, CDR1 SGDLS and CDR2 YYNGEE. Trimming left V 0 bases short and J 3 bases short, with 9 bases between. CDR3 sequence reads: CASSVGSGYTGELFF. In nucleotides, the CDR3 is TGTGCCAGCAGCGTAGGTAGCGGATACACCGGGGAGCTGTTTTTT.

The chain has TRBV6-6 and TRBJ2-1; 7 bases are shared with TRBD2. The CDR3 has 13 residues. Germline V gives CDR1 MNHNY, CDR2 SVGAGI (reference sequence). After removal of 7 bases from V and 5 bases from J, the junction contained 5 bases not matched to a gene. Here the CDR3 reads CASKRLADNEQFF. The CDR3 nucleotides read TGTGCCAGCAAGCGACTAGCAGACAATGAGCAGTTCTTC.

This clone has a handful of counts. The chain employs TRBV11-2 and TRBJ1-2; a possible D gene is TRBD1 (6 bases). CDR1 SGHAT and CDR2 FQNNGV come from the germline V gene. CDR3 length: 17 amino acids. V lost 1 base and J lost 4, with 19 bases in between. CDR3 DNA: TGTGCCAGCAGCTTAGTGGCAGGGGCCCCCCTCTTCTATGGCTACACCTTC. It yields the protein CASSLVAGAPLFYGYTF.

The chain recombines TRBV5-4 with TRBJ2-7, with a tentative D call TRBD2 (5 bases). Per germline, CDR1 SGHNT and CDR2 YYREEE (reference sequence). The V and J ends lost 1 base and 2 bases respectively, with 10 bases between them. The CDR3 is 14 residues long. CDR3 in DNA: TGTGCCAGCAGCTTGAGCGGTTCTACCTACGAGCAGTACTTC. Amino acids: CASSLSGSTYEQYF.

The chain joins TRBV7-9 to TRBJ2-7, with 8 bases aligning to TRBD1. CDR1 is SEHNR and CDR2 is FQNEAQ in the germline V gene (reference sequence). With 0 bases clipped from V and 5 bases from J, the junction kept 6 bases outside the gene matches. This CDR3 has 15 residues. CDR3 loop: CASSLAGRGLDEQYF. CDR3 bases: TGTGCCAGCAGCTTAGCTGGCAGGGGGCTGGACGAGCAGTACTTC.

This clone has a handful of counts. CDR3 sequence reads: CASSSDGVAGGHNEQFF. CDR3 DNA sequence: TGTGCCAGCAGCTCGGACGGGGTAGCGGGTGGCCACAATGAGCAGTTCTTC. This chain connects TRBV5-6 to TRBJ2-1; TRBD2 matches at 7 bases. V trimming: 3 bases; J trimming: 5 bases; junction bases outside the gene matches: 14. The CDR3 runs 17 residues. Germline-derived CDR1 and CDR2 are SGHDT and YYEEEE.

The CDR3 DNA is TGCAGCGTTGGTCGCAGGAGCGGACTAGCGGGTATACTCTACGAGCAGTACTTC. This encodes CSVGRRSGLAGILYEQYF. The chain recombines TRBV29-1 with TRBJ2-7, with 11 nucleotides matching TRBD2. From germline, CDR1 is SQVTM and CDR2 ANQGSEA. This CDR3 contains 18 residues. The trim removed 4 bases at V and 3 bases at J, leaving 17 bases unmatched.

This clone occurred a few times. The CDR3 DNA follows: TGCGCCAGCAGCTGGGGGACAGGAACTAACTATGGCTACACCTTC. As protein: CASSWGTGTNYGYTF. V and J are TRBV5-1 and TRBJ1-2; 8 bases line up with TRBD1. Germline V CDR1 and CDR2: SGHRS, YFSETQ. This CDR3 contains 15 residues. V was clipped by 3 bases and J by 0 bases; unmatched bases: 4.